Listed below are T cell receptor beta chains from one sample, sequenced in a study of blood T cell repertoires in COVID-19. TCRdb's table, derived via immunoSEQ multiplex PCR, lists solely in-frame clones and lacks some. In the table there are approximately 220,000 clones, roughly four fifths of which are singletons. Sequenced: PBMCs or T cells enriched from blood (not recorded which). These receptors were obtained from a middle-aged woman with acute COVID-19. Both conserved end residues are part of each CDR3. Each record gives: V gene, J gene, CDR3 protein.

v_call: TRBV2
j_call: TRBJ1-2
cdr3_aa: CASSEGGAYGYTF

v_call: TRBV18
j_call: TRBJ1-1
cdr3_aa: CASSPRDRGYTEAFF

v_call: TRBV28
j_call: TRBJ1-2
cdr3_aa: CASSLWGTGGRRGYTF

v_call: TRBV5-1
j_call: TRBJ2-7
cdr3_aa: CASSAGTSVYEQYF

v_call: TRBV6-5
j_call: TRBJ1-3
cdr3_aa: CASRPTGFSGNTIYF

v_call: TRBV28
j_call: TRBJ2-2
cdr3_aa: CASSFGTLYTGELFF

v_call: TRBV5-6
j_call: TRBJ2-1
cdr3_aa: CASRSRAGGNNEQFF

v_call: TRBV9
j_call: TRBJ1-4
cdr3_aa: CASSTGVALNEKLFF

v_call: TRBV9
j_call: TRBJ1-2
cdr3_aa: CASSPQGSANYGYTF

v_call: TRBV19
j_call: TRBJ1-5
cdr3_aa: CASSIVGQVNQPQHF

v_call: TRBV5-1
j_call: TRBJ2-5
cdr3_aa: CASSLTLGGSETQYF

v_call: TRBV30
j_call: TRBJ1-6
cdr3_aa: CAWSVGTGNSPLHF

v_call: TRBV4-3
j_call: TRBJ2-3
cdr3_aa: CASSLTSGGTDTQYF

v_call: TRBV3-1/TRBV3-2
j_call: TRBJ2-3
cdr3_aa: CASSHSGTQYF

v_call: TRBV29-1
j_call: TRBJ1-1
cdr3_aa: CSDITGINTEAFF

v_call: TRBV7-6
j_call: TRBJ2-3
cdr3_aa: CASSLIGVGADTQYF

v_call: TRBV10-3
j_call: TRBJ1-1
cdr3_aa: CAISDMRSNTEAFF

v_call: TRBV2
j_call: TRBJ1-5
cdr3_aa: CASARSGQNNQPQHF

v_call: TRBV9
j_call: TRBJ1-2
cdr3_aa: CASSGGRDYGYTF

v_call: TRBV28
j_call: TRBJ2-4
cdr3_aa: CAIGGDLAKNIQYF

v_call: TRBV4-1
j_call: TRBJ2-1
cdr3_aa: CASSQGGGGSSYNEQFF

v_call: TRBV7-3
j_call: TRBJ1-1
cdr3_aa: CASSWNRDTEAFF

v_call: TRBV2
j_call: TRBJ1-3
cdr3_aa: CASSAPGGVGNTIYF

v_call: TRBV20-1
j_call: TRBJ2-3
cdr3_aa: CSASPPGLAGNTQYF

v_call: TRBV7-9
j_call: TRBJ2-1
cdr3_aa: CASTPFADYTYNEQFF

v_call: TRBV11-2
j_call: TRBJ1-6
cdr3_aa: CASSGTGQTNSPLHF

v_call: TRBV30
j_call: TRBJ2-5
cdr3_aa: CAWSTTSEETQYF

v_call: TRBV7-2
j_call: TRBJ2-7
cdr3_aa: CASSLGGSGRTSYEQYF

v_call: TRBV3-1/TRBV3-2
j_call: TRBJ1-1
cdr3_aa: CASSQDHDSARGTEAFF

v_call: TRBV6-2/TRBV6-3
j_call: TRBJ2-1
cdr3_aa: CASSPLTGAISYNEQFF

v_call: TRBV12-3/TRBV12-4
j_call: TRBJ1-2
cdr3_aa: CASSQGGYGYTF

v_call: TRBV6-2/TRBV6-3
j_call: TRBJ1-5
cdr3_aa: CASSSRDRVYQPQHF

v_call: TRBV5-1
j_call: TRBJ1-2
cdr3_aa: CASSLAGQTNRYGYTF

v_call: TRBV6-4
j_call: TRBJ1-2
cdr3_aa: CASRLHGGANYGYTF

v_call: TRBV28
j_call: TRBJ1-2
cdr3_aa: CASRTDTYGYTF

v_call: TRBV27
j_call: TRBJ1-6
cdr3_aa: CASSLGGSPSPLHF

v_call: TRBV11-2
j_call: TRBJ2-1
cdr3_aa: CASSSTLLNEQFF

v_call: TRBV4-1
j_call: TRBJ2-6
cdr3_aa: CASSQVVLVSASSGANVLTF

v_call: TRBV5-1
j_call: TRBJ1-2
cdr3_aa: CASSLTHGDNYGYTF

v_call: TRBV5-1
j_call: TRBJ2-3
cdr3_aa: CASSTRALAGATDTQYF

v_call: TRBV24-1
j_call: TRBJ2-7
cdr3_aa: CATSDSGTGNYEQYF

v_call: TRBV6-5
j_call: TRBJ2-5
cdr3_aa: CASSNLGGGAETQYF

v_call: TRBV7-9
j_call: TRBJ2-1
cdr3_aa: CASSLDFSYNEQFF

v_call: TRBV19
j_call: TRBJ1-2
cdr3_aa: CASISDRDRGRTNYGYTF

v_call: TRBV6-6
j_call: TRBJ2-1
cdr3_aa: CASRPTGSGDEQFF

v_call: TRBV5-5
j_call: TRBJ1-1
cdr3_aa: CASSFVGQLYPMNTEAFF

v_call: TRBV4-1
j_call: TRBJ2-5
cdr3_aa: CASSSQDSQHGETQYF

v_call: TRBV4-2
j_call: TRBJ2-2
cdr3_aa: CASSHPLGGELGGELFF

v_call: TRBV9
j_call: TRBJ1-2
cdr3_aa: CASSYSTGSGGYTF

v_call: TRBV15
j_call: TRBJ1-2
cdr3_aa: CATSRTTGWAPDGYTF

v_call: TRBV9
j_call: TRBJ2-1
cdr3_aa: CASSVVGTSGVLSYNEQFF

v_call: TRBV11-2
j_call: TRBJ2-5
cdr3_aa: CASSNSGSETQYF

v_call: TRBV28
j_call: TRBJ2-3
cdr3_aa: CASSFLPIHTQYF

v_call: TRBV4-2
j_call: TRBJ1-2
cdr3_aa: CASSQALGERYGYTF